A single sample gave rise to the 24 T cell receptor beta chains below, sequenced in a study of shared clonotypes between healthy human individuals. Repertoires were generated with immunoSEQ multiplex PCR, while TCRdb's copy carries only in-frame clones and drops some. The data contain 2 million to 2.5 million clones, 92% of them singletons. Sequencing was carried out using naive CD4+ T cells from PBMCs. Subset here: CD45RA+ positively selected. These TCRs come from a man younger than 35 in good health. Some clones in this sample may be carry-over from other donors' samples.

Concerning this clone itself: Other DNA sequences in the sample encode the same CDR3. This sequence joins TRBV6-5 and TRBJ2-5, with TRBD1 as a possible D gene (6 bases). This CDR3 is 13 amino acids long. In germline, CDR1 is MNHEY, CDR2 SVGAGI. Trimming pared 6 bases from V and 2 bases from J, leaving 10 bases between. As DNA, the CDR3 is TGTGCCAGCAGACCGACAGGACAAGAGACCCAGTACTTC. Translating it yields CASRPTGQETQYF.

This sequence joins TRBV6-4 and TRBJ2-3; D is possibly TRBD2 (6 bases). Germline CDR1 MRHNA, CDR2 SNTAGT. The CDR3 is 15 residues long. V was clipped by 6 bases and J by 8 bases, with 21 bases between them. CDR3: CASSRDSGLQVTQYF. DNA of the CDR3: TGTGCCAGCAGCCGGGACTCCGGTCTACAAGTTACGCAGTATTTT.

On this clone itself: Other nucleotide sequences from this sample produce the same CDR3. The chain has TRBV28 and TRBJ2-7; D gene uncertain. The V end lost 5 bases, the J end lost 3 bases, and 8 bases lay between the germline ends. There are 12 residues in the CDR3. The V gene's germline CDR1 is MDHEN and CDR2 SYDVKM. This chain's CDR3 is CASSPQDYEQYF. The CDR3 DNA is TGTGCCAGCAGTCCGCAGGACTACGAGCAGTACTTC.

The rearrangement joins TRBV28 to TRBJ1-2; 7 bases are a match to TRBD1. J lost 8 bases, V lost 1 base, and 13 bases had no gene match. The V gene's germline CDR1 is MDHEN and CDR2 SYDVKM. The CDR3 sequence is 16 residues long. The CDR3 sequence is CASSLFKGAVIRGYTF. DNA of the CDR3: TGTGCCAGCAGTTTATTTAAGGGGGCAGTTATCCGAGGCTACACCTTC.

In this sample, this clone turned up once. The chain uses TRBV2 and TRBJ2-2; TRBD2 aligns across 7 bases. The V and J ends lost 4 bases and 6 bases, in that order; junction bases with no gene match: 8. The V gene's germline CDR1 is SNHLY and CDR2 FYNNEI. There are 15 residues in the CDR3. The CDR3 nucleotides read TGTGCCAGCAGTGTCCCCAGCGGGAAGGCCGGGGAGCTGTTTTTT. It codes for CASSVPSGKAGELFF.

The DNA of the CDR3 is TGTGCCAGCAGCTTGGGGGCAAGGCGGTCTAACTATGGCTACACCTTC. Protein product: CASSLGARRSNYGYTF. This sequence joins TRBV5-6 and TRBJ1-2; D remains ambiguous. The CDR3 is made up of 16 amino acids. CDR1 is SGHDT, CDR2 YYEEEE, per germline. V was trimmed by 0 bases and J by 0 bases, leaving 12 bases between them.

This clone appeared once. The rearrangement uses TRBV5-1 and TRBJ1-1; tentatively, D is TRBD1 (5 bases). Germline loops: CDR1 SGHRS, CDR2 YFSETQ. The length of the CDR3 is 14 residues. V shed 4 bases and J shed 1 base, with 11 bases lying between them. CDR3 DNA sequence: TGCGCCAGCAGCGGTCCGGGGGGGAACACTGAAGCTTTCTTT. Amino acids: CASSGPGGNTEAFF.

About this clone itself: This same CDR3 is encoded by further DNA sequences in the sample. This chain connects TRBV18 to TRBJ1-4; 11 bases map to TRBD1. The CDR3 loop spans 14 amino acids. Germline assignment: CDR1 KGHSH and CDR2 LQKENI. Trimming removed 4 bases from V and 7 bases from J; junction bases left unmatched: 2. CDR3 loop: CASSLGTGGEKLFF. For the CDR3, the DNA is TGTGCCAGCTCACTTGGGACAGGGGGTGAAAAACTGTTTTTT.

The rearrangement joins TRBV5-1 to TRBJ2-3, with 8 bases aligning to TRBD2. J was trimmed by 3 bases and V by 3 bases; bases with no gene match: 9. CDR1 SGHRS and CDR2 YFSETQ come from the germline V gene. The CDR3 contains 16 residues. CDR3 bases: TGCGCCAGCAGCTCGGCGGTCCAGCGGGAGACAGATACGCAGTATTTT. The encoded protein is CASSSAVQRETDTQYF.

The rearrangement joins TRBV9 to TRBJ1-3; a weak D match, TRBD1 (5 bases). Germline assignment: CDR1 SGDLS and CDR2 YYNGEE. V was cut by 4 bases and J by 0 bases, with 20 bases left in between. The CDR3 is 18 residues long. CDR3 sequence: CASSPPGLQGLSGNTIYF. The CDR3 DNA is TGTGCCAGCAGCCCGCCCGGCCTGCAGGGCCTCTCTGGAAACACCATATATTTT.

The CDR3 sequence is CASWDRVYEQYF. CDR3 nucleotide sequence: TGTGCCAGTTGGGACAGGGTATACGAGCAGTACTTC. The chain joins TRBV6-6 to TRBJ2-7; 9 nucleotides align to TRBD1. The CDR3 contains 12 residues. The V segment lost 9 bases and the J segment 4 bases; nucleotides outside the gene matches: 4. The germline gives CDR1 MNHNY, CDR2 SVGAGI (reference sequence).

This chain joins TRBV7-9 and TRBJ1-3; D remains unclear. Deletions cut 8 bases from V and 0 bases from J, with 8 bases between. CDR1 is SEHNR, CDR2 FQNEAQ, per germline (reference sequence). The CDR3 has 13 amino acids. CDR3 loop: CASSSASGNTIYF. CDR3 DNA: TGTGCCAGCTCATCAGCCTCTGGAAACACCATATATTTT.

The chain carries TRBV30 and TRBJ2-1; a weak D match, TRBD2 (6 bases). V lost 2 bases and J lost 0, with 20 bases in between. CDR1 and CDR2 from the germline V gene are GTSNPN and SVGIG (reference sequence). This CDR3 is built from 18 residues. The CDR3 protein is CAWSFWPPGRGSYNEQFF. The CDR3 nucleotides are TGTGCCTGGAGTTTTTGGCCCCCGGGGCGGGGCTCCTACAATGAGCAGTTCTTC.

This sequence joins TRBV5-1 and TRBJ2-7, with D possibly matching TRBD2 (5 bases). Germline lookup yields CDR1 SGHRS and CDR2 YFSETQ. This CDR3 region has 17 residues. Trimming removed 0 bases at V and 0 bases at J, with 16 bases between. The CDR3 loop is CASSLVGATDFSYEQYF. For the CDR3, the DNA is TGCGCCAGCAGCTTGGTTGGCGCGACGGACTTCTCCTACGAGCAGTACTTC.

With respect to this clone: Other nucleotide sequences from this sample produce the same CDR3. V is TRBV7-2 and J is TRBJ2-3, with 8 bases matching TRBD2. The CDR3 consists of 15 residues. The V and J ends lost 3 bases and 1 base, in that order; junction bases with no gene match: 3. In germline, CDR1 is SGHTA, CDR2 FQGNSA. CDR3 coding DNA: TGTGCCAGCAGCTTTCAGACTAGCGGCACAGATACGCAGTATTTT. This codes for CASSFQTSGTDTQYF. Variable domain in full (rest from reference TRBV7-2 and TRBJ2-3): GAGVSQSPSNKVTEKGKDVELRCDPISGHTALYWYRQSLGQGLEFLIYFQGNSAPDKSGLPSDRFSAERTGGSVSTLTIQRTQQEDSAVYLCASSFQTSGTDTQYFGPGTRLTVL.

CDR3 in DNA: TGTGCCAGCAGTGCTAGCGGGAGTCCCCAAGAGACCCAGTACTTC. It yields the protein CASSASGSPQETQYF. V is TRBV2 and J is TRBJ2-5; TRBD2 aligns across 10 bases. Trimming at V came to 4 bases and at J to 1 base, leaving 3 bases not matched to a gene. Per germline, CDR1 SNHLY and CDR2 FYNNEI. The CDR3 covers 15 residues.

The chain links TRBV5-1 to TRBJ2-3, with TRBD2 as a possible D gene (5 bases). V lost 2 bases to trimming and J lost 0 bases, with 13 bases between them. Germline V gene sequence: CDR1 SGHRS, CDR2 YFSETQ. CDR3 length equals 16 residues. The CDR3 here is CASSFPGLASTDTQYF. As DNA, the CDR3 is TGCGCCAGCAGCTTCCCAGGACTTGCTAGCACAGATACGCAGTATTTT.

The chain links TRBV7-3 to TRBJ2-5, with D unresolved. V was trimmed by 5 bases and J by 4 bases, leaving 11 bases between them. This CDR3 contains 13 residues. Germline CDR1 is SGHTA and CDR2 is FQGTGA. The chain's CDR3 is CASSPHPGETQYF. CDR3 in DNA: TGTGCCAGCAGCCCCCACCCCGGAGAGACCCAGTACTTC.

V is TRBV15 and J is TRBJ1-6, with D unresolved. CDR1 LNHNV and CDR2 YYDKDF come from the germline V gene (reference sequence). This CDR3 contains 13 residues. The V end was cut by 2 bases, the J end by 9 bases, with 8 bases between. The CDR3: CATSRSPVSPLHF. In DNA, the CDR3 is TGTGCCACCAGCAGATCACCAGTTTCACCCCTCCACTTT.

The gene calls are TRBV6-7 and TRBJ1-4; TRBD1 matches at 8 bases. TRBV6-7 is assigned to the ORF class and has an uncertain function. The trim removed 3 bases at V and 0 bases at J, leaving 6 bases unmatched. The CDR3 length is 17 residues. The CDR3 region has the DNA TGTGCCAGCAGTTATAGGGACAGGAGGGCAACTAATGAAAAACTGTTTTTT. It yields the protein CASSYRDRRATNEKLFF.

CDR3 sequence (DNA): TGTGCCAGCAGCTTGGTCGCGAAGAATACCGGGGAGCTGTTTTTT. Translated, it gives CASSLVAKNTGELFF. V gene TRBV5-6 combines with J gene TRBJ2-2, with D uncertain. Germline assignment: CDR1 SGHDT and CDR2 YYEEEE. Trimming removed 0 bases from V and 5 bases from J, with 11 bases in between. The CDR3 has 15 residues.

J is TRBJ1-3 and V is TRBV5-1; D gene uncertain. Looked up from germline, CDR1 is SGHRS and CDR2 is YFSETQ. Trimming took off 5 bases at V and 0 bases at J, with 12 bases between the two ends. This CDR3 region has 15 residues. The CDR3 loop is CASRQGASSGNTIYF. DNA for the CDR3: TGCGCCAGCAGGCAAGGCGCAAGCTCTGGAAACACCATATATTTT. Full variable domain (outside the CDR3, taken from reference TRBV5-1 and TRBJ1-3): KAGVTQTPRYLIKTRGQQVTLSCSPISGHRSVSWYQQTPGQGLQFLFEYFSETQRNKGNFPGRFSGRQFSNSRSEMNVSTLELGDSALYLCASRQGASSGNTIYFGEGSWLTVV.

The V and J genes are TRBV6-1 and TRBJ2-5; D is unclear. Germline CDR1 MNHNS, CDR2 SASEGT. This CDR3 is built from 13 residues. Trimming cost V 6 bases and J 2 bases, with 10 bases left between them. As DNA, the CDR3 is TGTGCCAGCAGCGCTCAGCTACAAGAGACCCAGTACTTC. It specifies CASSAQLQETQYF.

The chain's CDR3 is CASSLGLSNYGYTF. DNA for the CDR3: TGTGCCAGCTCACTGGGACTTTCTAACTATGGCTACACCTTC. The rearrangement joins TRBV18 to TRBJ1-2; a weak D match, TRBD1 (5 bases). The CDR3 is 14 residues long. V lost 4 bases to trimming and J lost 0 bases, with 9 bases between them. Germline CDR1 and CDR2: KGHSH and LQKENI.